The sequence of this TCR beta chain was determined in a study of T-cell reconstitution after alpha-beta-depleted transplantation in children. Unique molecular identifiers were incorporated into the prepared TCRbeta library. TCRdb passed the PCR reads through MiXCR, listing each CDR3 protein once. Seen here are around 400,000 distinct CDR3 sequences, 20% observed once, and the top ten hold around 4%. The TCR was taken from a human donor who donated a stem cell graft to a child with acute myeloid leukemia. The sequenced sample was PBMCs from the stem cell graft donor, obtained from the stem cell graft.

The CDR3 is CSARHETSTDTQYF. The CDR3 DNA sequence: TGCAGTGCTAGGCACGAGACTAGCACAGATACGCAGTATTTT. The rearrangement joins TRBV20-1 to TRBJ2-3; no definite D call. The CDR3 runs to 14 residues. V shed 3 bases and J shed 0 bases, with 10 bases lying between them. Germline V lookup: CDR1 DFQATT, CDR2 SNEGSKA (reference sequence).